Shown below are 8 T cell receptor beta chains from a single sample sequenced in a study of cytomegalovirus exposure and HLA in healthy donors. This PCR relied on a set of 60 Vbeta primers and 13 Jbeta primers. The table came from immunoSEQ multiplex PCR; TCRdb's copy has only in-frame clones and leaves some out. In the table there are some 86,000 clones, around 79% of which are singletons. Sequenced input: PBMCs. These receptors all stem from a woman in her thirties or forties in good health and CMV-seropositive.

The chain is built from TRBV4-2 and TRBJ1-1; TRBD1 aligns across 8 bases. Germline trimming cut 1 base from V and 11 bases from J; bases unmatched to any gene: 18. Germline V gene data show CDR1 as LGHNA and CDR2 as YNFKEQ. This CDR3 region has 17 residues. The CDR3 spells CASSQVRGQGGFLDAFF. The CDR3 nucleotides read TGTGCCAGCAGCCAAGTTCGTGGACAGGGAGGGTTTTTAGATGCTTTCTTT.

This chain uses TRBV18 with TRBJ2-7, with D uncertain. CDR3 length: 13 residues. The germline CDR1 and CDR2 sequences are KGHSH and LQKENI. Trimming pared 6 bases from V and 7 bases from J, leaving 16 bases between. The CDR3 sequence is CASSLTLSREQYF. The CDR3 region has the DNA TGTGCCAGCTCCTTAACCCTTTCGAGGGAGCAGTACTTC.

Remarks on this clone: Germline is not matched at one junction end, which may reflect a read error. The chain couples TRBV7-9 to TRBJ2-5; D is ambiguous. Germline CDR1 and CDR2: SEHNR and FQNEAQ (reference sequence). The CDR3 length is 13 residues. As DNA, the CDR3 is TGTTCCAGCAGCTTATCTGAGTACAGCTCCCAGTACTTC. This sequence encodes CSSSLSEYSSQYF.

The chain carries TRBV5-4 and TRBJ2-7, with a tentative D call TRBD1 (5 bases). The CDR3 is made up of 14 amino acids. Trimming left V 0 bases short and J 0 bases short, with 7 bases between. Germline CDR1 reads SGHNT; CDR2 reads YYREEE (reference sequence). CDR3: CASSLVQDSYEQYF. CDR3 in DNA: TGTGCCAGCAGCTTGGTACAGGACTCCTACGAGCAGTACTTC. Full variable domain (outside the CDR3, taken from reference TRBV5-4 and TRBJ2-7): ETGVTQSPTHLIKTRGQQVTLRCSSQSGHNTVSWYQQALGQGPQFIFQYYREEENGRGNFPPRFSGLQFPNYSSELNVNALELDDSALYLCASSLVQDSYEQYFGPGTRLTVT.

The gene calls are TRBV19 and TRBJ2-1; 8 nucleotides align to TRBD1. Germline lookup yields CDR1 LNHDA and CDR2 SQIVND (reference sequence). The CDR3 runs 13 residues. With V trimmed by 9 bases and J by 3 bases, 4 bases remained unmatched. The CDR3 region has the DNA TGTGCCAGCCGGACAGGGAACTACAATGAGCAGTTCTTC. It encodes CASRTGNYNEQFF.

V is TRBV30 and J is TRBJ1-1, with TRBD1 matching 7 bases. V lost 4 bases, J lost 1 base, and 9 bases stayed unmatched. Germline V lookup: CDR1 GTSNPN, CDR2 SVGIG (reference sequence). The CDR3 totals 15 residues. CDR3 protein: CAWMKGATGNTEAFF. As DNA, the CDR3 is TGTGCCTGGATGAAGGGGGCCACTGGGAACACTGAAGCTTTCTTT.

Here the CDR3 reads CSVDLSGSYEQYF. In nucleotides, the CDR3 is TGCAGCGTGGACCTTTCGGGGTCCTACGAGCAGTACTTC. The chain links TRBV29-1 to TRBJ2-7; possibly TRBD2 for D (5 bases). This CDR3 has 13 amino acids. CDR1 and CDR2 from the germline V gene are SQVTM and ANQGSEA. V was trimmed by 6 bases and J by 1 base, leaving 13 bases between them.

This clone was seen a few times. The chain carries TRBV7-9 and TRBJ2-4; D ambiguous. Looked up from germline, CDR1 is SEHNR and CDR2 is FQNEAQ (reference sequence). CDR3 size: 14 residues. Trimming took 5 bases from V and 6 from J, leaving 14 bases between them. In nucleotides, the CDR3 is TGTGCCAGCAGCCCCGACAAAGAGAGAAACATTCAGTACTTC. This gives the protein CASSPDKERNIQYF. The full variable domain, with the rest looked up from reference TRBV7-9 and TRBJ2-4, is DTGVSQNPRHKITKRGQNVTFRCDPISEHNRLYWYRQTLGQGPEFLTYFQNEAQLEKSRLLSDRFSAERPKGSFSTLEIQRTEQGDSAMYLCASSPDKERNIQYFGAGTRLSVL.